Each of the 21 T cell receptor beta chains below was sequenced from the same sample in a study of response to subunit inactivated influenza vaccine. TCRdb fed the RT-PCR reads into MiXCR, producing one record per CDR3 protein. There are approximately 570,000 distinct CDR3 sequences in the sample; roughly 8.2% occur only once, and 10% to 15% lies in the top ten. Here the sequenced sample was PBMCs from blood, taken about 23 months after vaccination. These receptors all stem from a man between 50 and 69 years old who received an inactivated influenza vaccine.

V is TRBV6-1 and J is TRBJ1-1; D call uncertain. Germline lookup yields CDR1 MNHNS and CDR2 SASEGT. The V end lost 0 bases, the J end lost 5 bases, and 13 bases lay between the germline ends. The CDR3 runs 15 residues. The CDR3 nucleotides read TGTGCCAGCAGTGAAGCGCTTCAGCCAAGGACTGAAGCTTTCTTT. Its translation is CASSEALQPRTEAFF.

This clonotype was found a few times. The chain carries TRBV5-6 and TRBJ2-7, with no clear D. Germline V CDR1 and CDR2: SGHDT, YYEEEE. V was shortened by 0 bases and J by 3 bases, with 13 bases between the two germline ends. The CDR3 sequence is 15 residues long. The CDR3 here is CASSLVIQEYYEQYF. In DNA form, the CDR3 reads TGTGCCAGCAGCTTGGTAATTCAGGAGTACTACGAGCAGTACTTC.

V and J are TRBV5-5 and TRBJ2-5; D remains unclear. Between the trimmed V and J ends, which lost 2 bases and 3 bases, there was a span of 14 bases. CDR3 length: 15 amino acids. CDR1 is SGHKS and CDR2 is YYEKEE in the germline V gene (reference sequence). The DNA of the CDR3 is TGTGCCAGCAGCTTTCAAGTGGGCCAAAAAGAGACCCAGTACTTC. Its protein product is CASSFQVGQKETQYF.

This clonotype was seen many times. The chain combines TRBV5-1 with TRBJ2-3; 12 nucleotides agree with TRBD2. V shed 0 bases and J 5 bases; nucleotides not matched to a gene: 13. The length of the CDR3 is 19 residues. Germline values: CDR1 SGHRS, CDR2 YFSETQ. DNA for the CDR3: TGCGCCAGCAGCTTGGAAGGATCCAAACTAGCGGGGGGTAGAGATACGCAGTATTTT. It yields the protein CASSLEGSKLAGGRDTQYF.

V usage is TRBV20-1 and J usage is TRBJ2-3; D gene uncertain. CDR3 length equals 12 residues. V was shortened by 5 bases and J by 7 bases, with 13 bases between the two germline ends. From germline, CDR1 is DFQATT and CDR2 SNEGSKA (reference sequence). The CDR3 DNA reads as TGCAGTGCTCTACGAAGGCCTAATACGCAGTATTTT. Amino acids: CSALRRPNTQYF.

V and J are TRBV12-3 or TRBV12-4 and TRBJ2-3; D is unclear. The CDR3 contains 14 residues. Trimming removed 1 base at V and 9 bases at J, with 14 bases between. DNA of the CDR3: TGTGCCAGCAGTTTAGGGGAAGCACGTAAGACGCAGTATTTT. It specifies CASSLGEARKTQYF.

V is TRBV5-1 and J is TRBJ2-5, with TRBD1 matching over 8 bases. Per germline, CDR1 SGHRS and CDR2 YFSETQ. This CDR3 spans 15 amino acids. J was trimmed by 2 bases and V by 6 bases; bases with no gene match: 9. The CDR3 nucleotides read TGCGCCAGCAAGGTCTCGGGACAGGAGCAAGAGACCCAGTACTTC. It yields the protein CASKVSGQEQETQYF. Together with reference TRBV5-1 and TRBJ2-5, the CDR3 gives the full variable domain: KAGVTQTPRYLIKTRGQQVTLSCSPISGHRSVSWYQQTPGQGLQFLFEYFSETQRNKGNFPGRFSGRQFSNSRSEMNVSTLELGDSALYLCASKVSGQEQETQYFGPGTRLLVL.

The sample holds a few counts of this clonotype. V is TRBV4-1 and J is TRBJ2-2; a possible D gene is TRBD1 (5 bases). V gave up 0 bases and J gave up 6 bases, with 11 bases separating them. The CDR3 runs 15 residues. Germline lookup yields CDR1 MGHRA and CDR2 YSYEKL. The DNA for the CDR3 is TGCGCCAGCAGCCAAGAGAGCCAGGGTTCCGGGGAGCTGTTTTTT. Amino acid sequence: CASSQESQGSGELFF.

This clonotype was observed a handful of times. Being one base from a much bigger clone, this may be a read error. The chain's CDR3 is CACSFYGGEPSTDTQYF. The CDR3 DNA sequence: TGTGCCTGCAGTTTCTACGGGGGGGAGCCTAGCACAGATACGCAGTATTTT. The chain has TRBV12-3 or TRBV12-4 and TRBJ2-3; TRBD2 agrees at 8 bases. The CDR3 spans 17 residues.

The sample holds a few counts of this clonotype. The gene calls are TRBV20-1 and TRBJ1-5, with D perhaps matching TRBD1 (6 bases). Trimming took 6 bases from V and 2 from J, leaving 11 bases between them. CDR3 length: 13 residues. The V gene's germline CDR1 is DFQATT and CDR2 SNEGSKA (reference sequence). The CDR3 spells CSATPGGNQPQHF. In DNA form, the CDR3 reads TGCAGTGCCACCCCAGGGGGCAATCAGCCCCAGCATTTT.

In its sample, this clonotype was seen many times. The chain combines TRBV4-2 with TRBJ1-1; D not resolved. Germline V gene lookup returns CDR1 LGHNA and CDR2 YNFKEQ. The CDR3 covers 14 residues. Between the trimmed V and J ends, which lost 2 bases and 4 bases, there was a span of 11 bases. The CDR3 reads CASSQKALGTEAFF. The CDR3 nucleotides read TGTGCCAGCAGCCAAAAGGCCTTGGGCACTGAAGCTTTCTTT.

V usage is TRBV6-5 and J usage is TRBJ1-3, with D uncertain. The germline V gene has CDR1 MNHEY and CDR2 SVGAGI. The CDR3 sequence is 14 residues long. V was trimmed by 0 bases and J by 3 bases, leaving 6 bases between them. The CDR3 nucleotides read TGTGCCAGCAGTTACTCGGCTTATGGAAACACCATATATTTT. Translation: CASSYSAYGNTIYF.

In this sample, this clonotype turned up many times. The rearrangement joins TRBV11-2 to TRBJ2-4; D not certain. V dropped 1 base and J dropped 4 bases, with 5 bases sitting between them. The CDR3 has 13 residues. Per germline, CDR1 SGHAT and CDR2 FQNNGV. CDR3 nucleotides: TGTGCCAGCAGCTTAGGTCTGAAAAACATTCAGTACTTC. Encoded protein: CASSLGLKNIQYF.

This clonotype has more than one count but fewer than ten. The chain employs TRBV4-3 and TRBJ2-2, with TRBD2 matching 7 bases. The CDR3 is made up of 18 amino acids. J gave up 0 bases and V 5 bases, and 12 bases lay outside the gene matches. Looked up from germline, CDR1 is LGHNA and CDR2 is YSLEER. Written as DNA, the CDR3 is TGCGCCAGCAGCTTAGGCGGGGGTTTAAACGCGAACACCGGGGAGCTGTTTTTT. It translates to CASSLGGGLNANTGELFF.

The rearrangement uses TRBV5-1 and TRBJ2-2; 8 bases are shared with TRBD1. The CDR3 is 15 amino acids. V trimming: 0 bases; J trimming: 4 bases; junction bases outside the gene matches: 2. Germline assignment: CDR1 SGHRS and CDR2 YFSETQ. The CDR3 sequence: CASSLGRGPTGELFF. The CDR3 DNA is TGCGCCAGCAGCTTGGGCAGGGGGCCCACCGGGGAGCTGTTTTTT.

Many counts were recorded for this clonotype. The V call is TRBV19, the J call TRBJ2-3; weak D call: TRBD2 (5 bases). The length of the CDR3 is 12 residues. V lost 10 bases and J lost 6, with 14 bases in between. The germline CDR1 and CDR2 sequences are LNHDA and SQIVND (reference sequence). This CDR3 is CATTRGGDTQYF. The DNA for the CDR3 is TGTGCCACCACCCGCGGCGGGGATACGCAGTATTTT.

About this clonotype: Possible read error: a much larger clone is one base away. The chain links TRBV12-3 or TRBV12-4 to TRBJ1-4, with D tentatively TRBD1 (5 bases). Trimming took off 6 bases at V and 10 bases at J, with 18 bases between the two ends. The CDR3 sequence is 14 residues long. The CDR3 nucleotides are TGTGCCAGCAGGGAGGGGATAGGCGGAGTAAAACTGTTTTTT. This codes for CASREGIGGVKLFF.

This clonotype was detected only a few times. The CDR3 DNA reads as TGTGCCAGCTGGGAGGGTTGGAATGAGCAGTTCTTC. It yields the protein CASWEGWNEQFF. V gene TRBV6-1 combines with J gene TRBJ2-1, with 7 bases identical to TRBD2. The CDR3 length is 12 residues. Unmatched junction bases numbered 5, after V lost 8 bases and J lost 7 bases. Germline-derived CDR1 and CDR2 are MNHNS and SASEGT.

This clonotype was picked up a small number of times. V gene TRBV12-3 or TRBV12-4 combines with J gene TRBJ2-1; no reliable D call. V gave up 1 base and J gave up 3 bases, with 10 bases separating them. The length of the CDR3 is 15 residues. The CDR3, as DNA: TGTGCCAGCAGTTTAGAGAGACTGGACTACAATGAGCAGTTCTTC. Translation gives CASSLERLDYNEQFF.

The chain uses TRBV29-1 and TRBJ2-7; 9 bases match TRBD1. The germline V gene encodes CDR1 SQVTM and CDR2 ANQGSEA. This CDR3 spans 12 amino acids. Trimming at V came to 3 bases and at J to 7 bases, leaving 4 bases not matched to a gene. The CDR3 region is CSVDKGTGEQYF. CDR3 DNA: TGCAGCGTTGACAAAGGGACAGGGGAGCAGTACTTC.

In its sample, this clonotype was seen a few times. V usage is TRBV7-8 and J usage is TRBJ1-4, with TRBD1 identical over 12 bases. The germline gives CDR1 SGHVS, CDR2 FQNEAQ. Trimming took 4 bases from V and 8 from J; bases not matched to a gene: 5. The CDR3 totals 15 residues. The DNA of the CDR3 is TGTGCCAGCAGCTCGGGGACAGGGGGCACGGAAAAACTGTTTTTT. This sequence encodes CASSSGTGGTEKLFF.